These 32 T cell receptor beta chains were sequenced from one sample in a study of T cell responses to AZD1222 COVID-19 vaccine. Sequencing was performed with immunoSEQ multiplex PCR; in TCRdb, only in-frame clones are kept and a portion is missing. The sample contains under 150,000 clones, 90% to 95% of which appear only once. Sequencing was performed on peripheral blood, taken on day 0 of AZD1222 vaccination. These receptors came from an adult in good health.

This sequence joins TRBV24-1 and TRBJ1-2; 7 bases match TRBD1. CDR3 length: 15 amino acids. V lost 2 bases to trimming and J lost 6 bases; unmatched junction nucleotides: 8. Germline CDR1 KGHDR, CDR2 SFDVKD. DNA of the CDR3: TGTGCCACCAGTGATTCGGGACAGCAGGGCCATGGCTACACCTTC. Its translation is CATSDSGQQGHGYTF.

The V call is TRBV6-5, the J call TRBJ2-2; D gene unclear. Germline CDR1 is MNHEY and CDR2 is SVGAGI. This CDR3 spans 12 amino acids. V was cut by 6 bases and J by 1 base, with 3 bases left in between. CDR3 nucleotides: TGTGCCAGCAGCGGGAACACCGGGGAGCTGTTTTTT. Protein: CASSGNTGELFF.

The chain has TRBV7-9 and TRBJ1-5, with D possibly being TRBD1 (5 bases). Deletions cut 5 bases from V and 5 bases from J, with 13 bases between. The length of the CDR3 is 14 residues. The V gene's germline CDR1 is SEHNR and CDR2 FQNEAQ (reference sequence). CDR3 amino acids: CASSPRGGDQPQHF. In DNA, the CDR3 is TGTGCCAGCAGCCCCCGGGGGGGAGATCAGCCCCAGCATTTT.

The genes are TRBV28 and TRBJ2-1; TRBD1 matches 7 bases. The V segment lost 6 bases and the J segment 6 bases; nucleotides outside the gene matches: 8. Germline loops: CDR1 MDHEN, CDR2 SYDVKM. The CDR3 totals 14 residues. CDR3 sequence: CASSLTGAGNEQFF. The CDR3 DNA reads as TGTGCCAGCAGCCTCACAGGGGCGGGCAATGAGCAGTTCTTC. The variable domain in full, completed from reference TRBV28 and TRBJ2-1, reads DVKVTQSSRYLVKRTGEKVFLECVQDMDHENMFWYRQDPGLGLRLIYFSYDVKMKEKGDIPEGYSVSREKKERFSLILESASTNQTSMYLCASSLTGAGNEQFFGPGTRLTVL.

The CDR3 protein is CASSLNRDSTEAFF. The CDR3 bases are TGTGCCAGCAGCTTAAACAGGGATTCCACTGAAGCTTTCTTT. This chain links TRBV11-2 with TRBJ1-1; a weak D match, TRBD1 (6 bases). The CDR3 length is 14 residues. V was pared by 2 bases and J by 4 bases, with 11 bases between. Germline CDR1 SGHAT, CDR2 FQNNGV. The whole variable domain, filled in from reference TRBV11-2 and TRBJ1-1, reads EAGVAQSPRYKIIEKRQSVAFWCNPISGHATLYWYQQILGQGPKLLIQFQNNGVVDDSQLPKDRFSAERLKGVDSTLKIQPAKLEDSAVYLCASSLNRDSTEAFFGQGTRLTVV.

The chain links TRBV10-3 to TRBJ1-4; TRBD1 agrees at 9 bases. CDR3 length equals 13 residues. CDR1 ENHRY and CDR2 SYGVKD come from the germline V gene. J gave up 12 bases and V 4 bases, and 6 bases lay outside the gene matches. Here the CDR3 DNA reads TGTGCCATCAGTGTTCGGACAGGGGAGGAACTGTTTTTT. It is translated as CAISVRTGEELFF.

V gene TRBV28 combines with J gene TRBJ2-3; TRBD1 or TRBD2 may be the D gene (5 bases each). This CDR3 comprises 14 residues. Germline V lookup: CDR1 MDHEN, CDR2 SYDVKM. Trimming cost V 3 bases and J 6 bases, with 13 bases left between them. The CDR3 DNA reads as TGTGCCAGCAGTTTTGAGGGGCGCCAGGATACGCAGTATTTT. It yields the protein CASSFEGRQDTQYF.

The CDR3 region has the DNA TGTGCCACCGAGGGAGAGGGGTCTTCTGGAAACACCATATATTTT. Its protein is CATEGEGSSGNTIYF. This sequence joins TRBV28 and TRBJ1-3; the D gene is possibly TRBD1 (5 bases). CDR1 is MDHEN, CDR2 SYDVKM, per germline. V was shortened by 10 bases and J by 1 base, with 17 bases between the two germline ends. The length of the CDR3 is 15 residues.

This CDR3 reads CASSHAGAAYGYTF. CDR3 DNA sequence: TGCGCCAGCAGCCATGCAGGGGCAGCCTATGGCTACACCTTC. The rearrangement uses TRBV4-3 and TRBJ1-2; D possibly corresponds to TRBD1 (6 bases). The length of the CDR3 is 14 residues. The germline CDR1 and CDR2 sequences are LGHNA and YSLEER. V lost 3 bases to trimming and J lost 4 bases, with 12 bases between them.

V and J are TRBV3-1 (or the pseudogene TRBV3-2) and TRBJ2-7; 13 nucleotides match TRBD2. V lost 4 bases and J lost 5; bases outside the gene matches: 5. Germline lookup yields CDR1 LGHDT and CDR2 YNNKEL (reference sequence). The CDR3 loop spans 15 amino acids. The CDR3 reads CASSRSGLAGNEQYF. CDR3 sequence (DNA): TGTGCCAGCAGCCGATCGGGACTAGCGGGAAACGAGCAGTACTTC.

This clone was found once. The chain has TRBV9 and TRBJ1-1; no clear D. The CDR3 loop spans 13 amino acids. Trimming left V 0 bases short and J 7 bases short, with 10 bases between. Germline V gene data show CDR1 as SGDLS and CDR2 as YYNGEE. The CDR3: CASSVDGVVEAFF. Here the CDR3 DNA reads TGTGCCAGCAGCGTAGACGGGGTCGTTGAAGCTTTCTTT.

This CDR3 is CSARGDYGYTF. The CDR3 DNA is TGCAGTGCTAGGGGGGACTATGGCTACACCTTC. The rearrangement links TRBV20-1 to TRBJ1-2; tentatively, D is TRBD1 (5 bases). Trimming pared 3 bases from V and 3 bases from J, leaving 5 bases between. This CDR3 comprises 11 residues. Germline V gives CDR1 DFQATT, CDR2 SNEGSKA (reference sequence).

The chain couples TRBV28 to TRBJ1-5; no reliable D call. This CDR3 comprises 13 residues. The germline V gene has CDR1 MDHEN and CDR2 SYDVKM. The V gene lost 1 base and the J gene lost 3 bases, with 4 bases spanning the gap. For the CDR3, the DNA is TGTGCCAGCAGTTTATATAACAATCAGCCCCAGCATTTT. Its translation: CASSLYNNQPQHF.

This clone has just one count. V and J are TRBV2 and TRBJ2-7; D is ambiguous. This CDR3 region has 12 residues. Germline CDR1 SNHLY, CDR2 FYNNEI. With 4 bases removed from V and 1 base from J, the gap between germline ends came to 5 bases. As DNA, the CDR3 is TGTGCCAGCAGTGTGACTTCCTACGAGCAGTACTTC. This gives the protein CASSVTSYEQYF.

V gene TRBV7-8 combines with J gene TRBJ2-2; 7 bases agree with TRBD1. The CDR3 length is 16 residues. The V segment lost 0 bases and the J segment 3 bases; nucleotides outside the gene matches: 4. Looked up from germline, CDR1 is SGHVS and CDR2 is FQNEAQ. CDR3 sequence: CASSLAGGRDTGELFF. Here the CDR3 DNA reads TGTGCCAGCAGCTTAGCAGGGGGCCGGGACACCGGGGAGCTGTTTTTT.

CDR3 sequence reads: CAIRRDRERAFF. The DNA for the CDR3 is TGTGCCATCAGACGGGACCGAGAAAGGGCTTTCTTT. The genes are TRBV10-3 and TRBJ1-1; a weak D match, TRBD1 (5 bases). V was pared by 6 bases and J by 11 bases, with 16 bases between. Germline V lookup: CDR1 ENHRY, CDR2 SYGVKD. CDR3 size: 12 residues.

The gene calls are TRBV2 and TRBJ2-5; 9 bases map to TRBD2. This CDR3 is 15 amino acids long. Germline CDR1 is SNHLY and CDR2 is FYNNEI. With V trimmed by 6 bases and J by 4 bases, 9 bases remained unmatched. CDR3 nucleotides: TGTGCCAGCAGCCTAGCGGGAAAACGGGGAGAGACCCAGTACTTC. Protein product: CASSLAGKRGETQYF.

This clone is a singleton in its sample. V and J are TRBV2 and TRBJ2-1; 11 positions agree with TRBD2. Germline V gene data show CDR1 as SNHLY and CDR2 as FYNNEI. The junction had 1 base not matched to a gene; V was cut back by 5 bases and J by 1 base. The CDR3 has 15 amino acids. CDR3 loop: CASSWTSGSYNEQFF. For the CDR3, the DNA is TGTGCCAGCAGTTGGACTAGCGGGTCCTACAATGAGCAGTTCTTC.

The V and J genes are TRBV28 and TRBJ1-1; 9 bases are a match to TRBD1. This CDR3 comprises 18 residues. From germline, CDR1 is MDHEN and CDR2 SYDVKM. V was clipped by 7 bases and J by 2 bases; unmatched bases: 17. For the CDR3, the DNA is TGTGCCAGCAACCGAGGGGGACAGGGAACTAGGTCAAACACTGAAGCTTTCTTT. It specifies CASNRGGQGTRSNTEAFF.

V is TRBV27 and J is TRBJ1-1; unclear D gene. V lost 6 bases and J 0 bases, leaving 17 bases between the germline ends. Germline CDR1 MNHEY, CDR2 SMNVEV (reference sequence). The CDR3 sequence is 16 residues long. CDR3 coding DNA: TGTGCCAGCAGCTATGGCGGCGGCTTCATGAACACTGAAGCTTTCTTT. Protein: CASSYGGGFMNTEAFF.

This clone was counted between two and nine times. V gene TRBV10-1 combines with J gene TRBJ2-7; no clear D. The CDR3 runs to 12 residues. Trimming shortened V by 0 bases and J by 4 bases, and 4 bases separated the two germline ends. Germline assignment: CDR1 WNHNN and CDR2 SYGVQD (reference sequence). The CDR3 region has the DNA TGCGCCAGCAGTGAGTCCGAATACGAGCAGTACTTC. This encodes CASSESEYEQYF.

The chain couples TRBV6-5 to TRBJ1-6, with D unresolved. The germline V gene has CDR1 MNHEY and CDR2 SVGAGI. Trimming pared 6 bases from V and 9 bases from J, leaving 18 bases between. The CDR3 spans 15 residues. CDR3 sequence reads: CASRPGTVLPSPLHF. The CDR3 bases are TGTGCCAGCAGACCGGGCACTGTCCTCCCTTCACCCCTCCACTTT.

The CDR3 DNA reads TGTGCCAGCAGTGAATTCCCGAGCTCTGGAAACACCATATATTTT. Encoded protein: CASSEFPSSGNTIYF. This chain connects TRBV25-1 to TRBJ1-3; D gene uncertain. This CDR3 comprises 15 residues. Germline V gives CDR1 MGHDK, CDR2 SYGVNS. V was trimmed by 1 base and J by 0 bases, leaving 7 bases between them. Combining the CDR3 with reference TRBV25-1 and TRBJ1-3 gives the whole variable domain EADIYQTPRYLVIGTGKKITLECSQTMGHDKMYWYQQDPGMELHLIHYSYGVNSTEKGDLSSESTVSRIRTEHFPLTLESARPSHTSQYLCASSEFPSSGNTIYFGEGSWLTVV.

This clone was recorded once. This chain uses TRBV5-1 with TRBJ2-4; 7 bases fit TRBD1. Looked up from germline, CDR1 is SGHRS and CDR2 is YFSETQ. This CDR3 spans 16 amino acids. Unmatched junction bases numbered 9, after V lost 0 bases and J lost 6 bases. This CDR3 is CASSLGGQDQTNIQYF. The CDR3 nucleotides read TGCGCCAGCAGCTTGGGTGGACAGGATCAAACAAACATTCAGTACTTC.

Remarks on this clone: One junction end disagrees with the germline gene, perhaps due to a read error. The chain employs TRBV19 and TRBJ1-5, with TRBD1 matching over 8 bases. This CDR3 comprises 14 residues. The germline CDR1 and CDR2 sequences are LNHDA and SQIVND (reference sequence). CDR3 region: CASSAGQEYHPQHF. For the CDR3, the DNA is TGTGCCAGTAGCGCGGGACAGGAGTATCATCCCCAGCATTTT.

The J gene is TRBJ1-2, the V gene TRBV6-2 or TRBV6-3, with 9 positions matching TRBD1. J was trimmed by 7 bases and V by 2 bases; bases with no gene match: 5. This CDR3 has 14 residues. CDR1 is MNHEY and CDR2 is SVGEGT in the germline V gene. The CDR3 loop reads CASSYGTGRSGYTF. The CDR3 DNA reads TGTGCCAGCAGTTACGGGACAGGGCGAAGTGGCTACACCTTC.

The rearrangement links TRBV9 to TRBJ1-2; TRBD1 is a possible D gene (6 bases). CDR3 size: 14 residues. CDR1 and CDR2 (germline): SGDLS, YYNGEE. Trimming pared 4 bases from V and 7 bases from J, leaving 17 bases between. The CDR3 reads CASSRNRERLGYTF. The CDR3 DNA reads TGTGCCAGCAGCAGAAACAGGGAGAGGCTTGGCTACACCTTC.

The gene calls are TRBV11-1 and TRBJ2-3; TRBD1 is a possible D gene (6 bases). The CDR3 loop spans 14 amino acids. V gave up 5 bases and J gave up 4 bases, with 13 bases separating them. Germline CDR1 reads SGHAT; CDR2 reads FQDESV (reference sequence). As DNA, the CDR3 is TGTGCCAGCAGCCGCCAACAGGGTGCAGATACGCAGTATTTT. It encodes CASSRQQGADTQYF.

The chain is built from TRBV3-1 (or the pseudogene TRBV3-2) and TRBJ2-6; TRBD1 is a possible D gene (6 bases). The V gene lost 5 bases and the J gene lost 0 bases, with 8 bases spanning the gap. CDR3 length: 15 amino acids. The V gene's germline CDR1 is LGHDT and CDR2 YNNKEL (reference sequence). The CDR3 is CASSLQGSGANVLTF. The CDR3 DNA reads TGTGCCAGCAGCTTACAGGGCTCTGGGGCCAACGTCCTGACTTTC.

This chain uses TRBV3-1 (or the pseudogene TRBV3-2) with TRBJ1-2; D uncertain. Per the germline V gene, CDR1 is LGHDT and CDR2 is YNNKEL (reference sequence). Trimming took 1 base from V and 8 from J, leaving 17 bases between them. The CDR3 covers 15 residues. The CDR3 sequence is CASSQGWTNGEGYTF. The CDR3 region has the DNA TGTGCCAGCAGCCAAGGATGGACCAACGGGGAGGGCTACACCTTC.

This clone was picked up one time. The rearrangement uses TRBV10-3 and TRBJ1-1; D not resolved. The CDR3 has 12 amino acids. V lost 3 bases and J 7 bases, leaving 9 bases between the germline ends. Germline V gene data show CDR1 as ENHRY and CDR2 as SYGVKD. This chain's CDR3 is CAISEVSNEAFF. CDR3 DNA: TGTGCCATCAGTGAAGTGAGCAATGAAGCTTTCTTT.

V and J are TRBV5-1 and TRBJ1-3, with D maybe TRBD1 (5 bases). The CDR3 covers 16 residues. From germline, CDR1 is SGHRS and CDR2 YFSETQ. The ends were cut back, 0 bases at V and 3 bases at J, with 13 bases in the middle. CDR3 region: CASSLAGTRYGNTIYF. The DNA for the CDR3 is TGCGCCAGCAGCTTGGCCGGGACCCGCTATGGAAACACCATATATTTT.